This T cell receptor beta chain was obtained from a study of cytomegalovirus exposure and HLA in healthy donors. Study results and caveats: The study recorded 150 to 200 TCR beta chains that were cytomegalovirus-associated. Researchers reported from a later analysis that most CMV-associated TCR beta chains appeared HLA-restricted.

PCR involved 60 Vbeta and 13 Jbeta primers. How the authors handled the data: Some 80 million unique TCR beta chains, 9 million to 14 million shared, were counted in a later analysis. Sequencing used immunoSEQ multiplex PCR; TCRdb keeps in-frame clones, though not all of them. D and trimming were read from the DNA, whereas the V and J calls and clone size are those reported in that table. The sample shows about 95,000 clones, 78% of them seen only once. Turning to this clone: Its antigen remains unknown.

Germline lookup yields CDR1 KGHSH and CDR2 LQKENI. Trimming stripped 0 bases from V and 4 bases from J, with 6 bases between. The CDR3 extends over 14 amino acids. Material for sequencing was PBMCs. The clonotype originates from a woman in her thirties or forties in good health and CMV-seropositive. V usage is TRBV18 and J usage is TRBJ2-2; D not resolved. DNA of the CDR3: TGTGCCAGCTCACCACCTAGTTTCACCGGGGAGCTGTTTTTT. It is translated as CASSPPSFTGELFF.